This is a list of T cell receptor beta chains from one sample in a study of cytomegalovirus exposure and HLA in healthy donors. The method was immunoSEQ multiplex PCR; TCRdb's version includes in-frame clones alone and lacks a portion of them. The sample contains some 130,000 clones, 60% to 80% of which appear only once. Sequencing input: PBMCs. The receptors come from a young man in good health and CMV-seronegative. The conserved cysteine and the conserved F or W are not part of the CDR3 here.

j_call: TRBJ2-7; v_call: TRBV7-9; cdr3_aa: ASSFLVSSGGYEQY
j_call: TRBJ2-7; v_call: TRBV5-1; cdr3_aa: ASSPWGAGEQY
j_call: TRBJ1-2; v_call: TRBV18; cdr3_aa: ASSPWGGDGYT
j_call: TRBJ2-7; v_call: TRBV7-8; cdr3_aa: ASSLTGDSYEQY
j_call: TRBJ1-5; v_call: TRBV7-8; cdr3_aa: ASSLDRAIWGNQPQH
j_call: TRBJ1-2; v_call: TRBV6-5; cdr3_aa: ASSYSSDRGNYGYT
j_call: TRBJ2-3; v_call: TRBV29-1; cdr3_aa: SGGRRGSDTQY
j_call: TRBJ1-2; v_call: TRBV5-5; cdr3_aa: ASSLDPQGSNYGYT
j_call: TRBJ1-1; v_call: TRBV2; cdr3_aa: ASRPDSTEAF
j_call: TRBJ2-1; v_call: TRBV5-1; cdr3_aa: ASSFGLAVQNEQF
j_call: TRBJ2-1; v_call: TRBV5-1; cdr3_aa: ASSLVGQGSYNEQF
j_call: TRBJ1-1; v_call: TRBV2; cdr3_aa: ASSLLTRGKGFATEAF
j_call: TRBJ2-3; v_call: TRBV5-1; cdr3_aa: ASSPAYTGTDTQY
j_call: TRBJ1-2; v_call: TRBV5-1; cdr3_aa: ASSSGQGFYGYT
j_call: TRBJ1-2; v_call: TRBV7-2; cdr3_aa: ASSTGTVRGYT
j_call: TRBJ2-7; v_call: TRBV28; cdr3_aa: ASSLGTRYEQY
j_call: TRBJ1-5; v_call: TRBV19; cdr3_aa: ASREDRADQPQH
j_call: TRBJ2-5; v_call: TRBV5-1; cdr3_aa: ASSLAPGQYQETQY
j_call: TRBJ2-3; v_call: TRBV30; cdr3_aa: AWSKGTGPADTQY
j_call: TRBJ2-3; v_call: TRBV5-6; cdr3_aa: ASSPPGVSGTDTQY
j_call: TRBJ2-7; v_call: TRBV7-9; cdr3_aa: ASRLYTSGRVHSEQY
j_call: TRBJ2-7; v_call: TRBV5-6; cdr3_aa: ASSLTPGTGVGEQY
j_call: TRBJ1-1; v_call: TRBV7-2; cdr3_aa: ASSPWARGNTEAF
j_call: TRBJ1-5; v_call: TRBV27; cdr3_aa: ASSKWGGENQPQH
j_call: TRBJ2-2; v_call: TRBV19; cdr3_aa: ASSWGHDPANTGELF
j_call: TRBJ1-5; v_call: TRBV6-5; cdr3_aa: ASSEFGNQPQH
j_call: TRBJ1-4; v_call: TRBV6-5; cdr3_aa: ASGPGQSNEKLF
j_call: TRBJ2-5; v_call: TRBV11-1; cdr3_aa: ASSLGGEETQY
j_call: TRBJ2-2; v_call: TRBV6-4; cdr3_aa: ASSDSDTNTGELF
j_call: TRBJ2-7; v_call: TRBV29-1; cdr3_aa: SVLASGRDYEQY
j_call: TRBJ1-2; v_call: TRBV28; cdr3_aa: ASSLRGNRYNYGYT
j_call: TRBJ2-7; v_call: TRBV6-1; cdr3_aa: ASSDSTGEQY
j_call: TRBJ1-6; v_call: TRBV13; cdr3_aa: ASSLGQGETPLH
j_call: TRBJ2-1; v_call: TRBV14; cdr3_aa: ASSRLAGDNNEQF
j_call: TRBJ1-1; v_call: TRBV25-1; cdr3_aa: ASSQDRAAGSEAF
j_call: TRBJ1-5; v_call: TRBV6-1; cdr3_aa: ASSFDRSNQPQH
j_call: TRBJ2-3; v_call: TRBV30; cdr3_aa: AWSVGLRNSDTQY
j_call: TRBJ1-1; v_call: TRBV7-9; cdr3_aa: ASSLGTGGKNTEAF
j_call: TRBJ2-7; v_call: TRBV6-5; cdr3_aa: ASSRPGLAGTEQY
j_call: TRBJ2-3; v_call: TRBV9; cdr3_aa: ASSPEGLAGGSDTQY
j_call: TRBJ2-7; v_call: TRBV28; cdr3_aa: ASRSPGLPYEQY
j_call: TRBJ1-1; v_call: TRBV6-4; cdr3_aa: ASSPTPFYTEAF
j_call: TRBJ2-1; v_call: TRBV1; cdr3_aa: TSSHPPRTSDYNEQF
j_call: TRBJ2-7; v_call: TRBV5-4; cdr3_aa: ASSFWTSGTSSYEQY
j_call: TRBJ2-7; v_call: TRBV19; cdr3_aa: ASSIDPYYEQY
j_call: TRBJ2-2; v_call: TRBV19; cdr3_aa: ASSTGLHGGELF
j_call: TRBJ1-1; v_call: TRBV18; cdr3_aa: ASSPGQSRNTEAF